Reported below is one TCR beta chain. The data originate from a study of CD8 T cells in Susac syndrome. Study summary: Within the sequenced group of Susac syndrome patients, about 6 showed active disease and about 8 were in remission.

RNA, at about 0.45 to 1 ug, was reverse transcribed with random hexamers. One entry per CDR3 protein, called by TCRdb with MiXCR from the immunoSEQ multiplex PCR reads. The data contain approximately 100,000 distinct CDR3 sequences, roughly 94% of them seen just once; the ten biggest clones take up 0.41%. CDR1 and CDR2 (germline): SGHVS, FQNEAQ. This CDR3 has 13 amino acids. With 4 bases removed from V and 4 bases from J, the gap between germline ends came to 10 bases. The sample was CD8+ T cells from PBMCs. The receptor comes from a human donor with Susac syndrome. This rearrangement joins TRBV7-8 to TRBJ1-1, with D uncertain. The CDR3 loop is CASSSDGVTEAFF. CDR3 in DNA: TGTGCCAGCAGCTCGGACGGCGTCACTGAAGCTTTCTTT. The full variable domain, its missing parts supplied by reference TRBV7-8 and TRBJ1-1, is GAGVSQSPRYKVAKRGQDVALRCDPISGHVSLFWYQQALGQGPEFLTYFQNEAQLDKSGLPSDRFFAERPEGSVSTLKIQRTQQEDSAVYLCASSSDGVTEAFFGQGTRLTVV.